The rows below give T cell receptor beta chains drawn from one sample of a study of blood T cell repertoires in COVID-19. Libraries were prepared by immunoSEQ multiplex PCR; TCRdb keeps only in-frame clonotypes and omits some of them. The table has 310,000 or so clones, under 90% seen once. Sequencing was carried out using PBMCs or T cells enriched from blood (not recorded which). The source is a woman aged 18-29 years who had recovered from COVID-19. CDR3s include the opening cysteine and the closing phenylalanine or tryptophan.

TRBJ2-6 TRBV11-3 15 CASSSGGSGANVLTF
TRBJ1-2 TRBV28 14 CASRHTGGHYGYTF
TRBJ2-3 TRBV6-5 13 CASRTKGGDTQYF
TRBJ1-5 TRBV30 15 CAWSVGGPSNQPQHF
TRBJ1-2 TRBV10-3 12 CAISVREDGYTF
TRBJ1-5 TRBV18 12 CASSLDTWPQHF
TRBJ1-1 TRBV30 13 CAWSATGATEAFF
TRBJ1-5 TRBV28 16 CASRYILGTNSQPQHF
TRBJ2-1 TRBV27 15 CASSFLTSGGNEQFF
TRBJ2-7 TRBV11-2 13 CASSLEGVLEQYF
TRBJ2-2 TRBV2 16 CASKTSGSPNTGELFF
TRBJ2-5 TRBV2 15 CASSENGQGVETQYF
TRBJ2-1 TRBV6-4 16 CASSDSAGGLYNEQFF